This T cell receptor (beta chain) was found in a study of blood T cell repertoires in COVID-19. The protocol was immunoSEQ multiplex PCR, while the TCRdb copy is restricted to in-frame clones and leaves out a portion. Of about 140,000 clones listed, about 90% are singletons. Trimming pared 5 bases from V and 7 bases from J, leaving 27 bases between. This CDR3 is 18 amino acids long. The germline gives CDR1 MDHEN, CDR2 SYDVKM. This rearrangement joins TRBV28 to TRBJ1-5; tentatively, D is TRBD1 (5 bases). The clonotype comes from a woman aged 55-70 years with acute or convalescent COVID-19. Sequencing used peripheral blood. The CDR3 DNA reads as TGTGCCAGCAGTCCAGGCCTAGAGCAGGGTTTTTTGCTACAGCCCCAGCATTTT. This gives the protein CASSPGLEQGFLLQPQHF. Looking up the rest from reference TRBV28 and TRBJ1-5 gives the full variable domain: DVKVTQSSRYLVKRTGEKVFLECVQDMDHENMFWYRQDPGLGLRLIYFSYDVKMKEKGDIPEGYSVSREKKERFSLILESASTNQTSMYLCASSPGLEQGFLLQPQHFGDGTRLSIL.